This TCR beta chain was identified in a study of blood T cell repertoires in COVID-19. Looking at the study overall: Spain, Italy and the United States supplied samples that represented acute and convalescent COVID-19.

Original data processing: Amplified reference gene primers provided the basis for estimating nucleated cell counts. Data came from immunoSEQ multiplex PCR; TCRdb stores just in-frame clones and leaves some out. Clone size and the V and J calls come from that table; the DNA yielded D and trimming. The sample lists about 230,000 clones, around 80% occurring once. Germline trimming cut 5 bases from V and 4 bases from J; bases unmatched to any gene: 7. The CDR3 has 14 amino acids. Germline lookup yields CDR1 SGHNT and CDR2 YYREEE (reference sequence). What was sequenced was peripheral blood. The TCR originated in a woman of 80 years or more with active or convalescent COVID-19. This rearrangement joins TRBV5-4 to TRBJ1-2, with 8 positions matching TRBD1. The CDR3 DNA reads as TGTGCCAGCAGTTATGACAGGGGTGGCTATGGCTACACCTTC. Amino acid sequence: CASSYDRGGYGYTF.